This is a list of T cell receptor beta chains from one sample in a study of T-cell reconstitution after alpha-beta-depleted transplantation in children. TCRdb passed the PCR reads through MiXCR, listing each CDR3 protein once. The repertoire consists of some 350,000 distinct CDR3 sequences, with 15% to 20% occurring once and the leading ten covering around 38%. The specimen comprised PBMCs, mostly from graft donor cells, sampled 360 days after TCRalphabeta/CD19-depleted stem cell transplant. These receptors all stem from a male patient aged 2 to 10 who had a stem cell transplant for acute lymphoblastic leukemia, so the T cells may come from the graft donor. CDR3s leave out the opening cysteine and the closing phenylalanine or tryptophan. The size entry is marked missing in some rows and otherwise reads once, few, many or a size class.

size: .
J: TRBJ2-1
V: TRBV18
CDR3: ASSRPAGDPNNEQF

size: few
J: TRBJ2-1
V: TRBV29-1
CDR3: SAIPPSGVSYNEQF

size: few
J: TRBJ2-5
V: TRBV28
CDR3: ASSLGTGVWETQY

size: .
J: TRBJ1-4
V: TRBV7-9
CDR3: ASSFTNRVPLDEKLF

size: .
J: TRBJ2-5
V: TRBV5-6
CDR3: ASSSGTSKETQY

size: .
J: TRBJ2-1
V: TRBV4-2
CDR3: ASRRGLADNEQF

size: .
J: TRBJ2-3
V: TRBV10-3
CDR3: AISEGTRDTQY

size: .
J: TRBJ1-4
V: TRBV4-1
CDR3: ASSQDSPYLVTNEKLF

size: .
J: TRBJ2-2
V: TRBV12-3/TRBV12-4
CDR3: ASSRLAGVDTGELF

size: .
J: TRBJ2-2
V: TRBV20-1
CDR3: SAMREGAGELF

size: .
J: TRBJ1-2
V: TRBV7-2
CDR3: ASSLDQQGVGGYT

size: .
J: TRBJ2-4
V: TRBV12-3/TRBV12-4
CDR3: ASSPGDNIAKNIQY

size: many
J: TRBJ2-7
V: TRBV4-1
CDR3: ASSQGYEYEQY

size: once
J: TRBJ2-7
V: TRBV2
CDR3: ASRRPGQGAYEQY

size: many
J: TRBJ2-2
V: TRBV4-1
CDR3: ASSPRGSNTGELF

size: few
J: TRBJ2-1
V: TRBV20-1
CDR3: SAYRGQYDEQF

size: few
J: TRBJ2-5
V: TRBV4-3
CDR3: ASSQDGQPKTQETQY

size: many
J: TRBJ2-1
V: TRBV5-1
CDR3: ASSTEQF

size: .
J: TRBJ1-5
V: TRBV12-3/TRBV12-4
CDR3: ASSLGHGLNQPQH

size: many
J: TRBJ2-3
V: TRBV12-3/TRBV12-4
CDR3: ASSGGNQAF

size: .
J: TRBJ2-1
V: TRBV6-2/TRBV6-3
CDR3: ASSYDRAGYNEQF

size: few
J: TRBJ2-2
V: TRBV4-2
CDR3: ASSPRDRGIGELF

size: many
J: TRBJ1-1
V: TRBV20-1
CDR3: SASDYGQPSGEAF

size: many
J: TRBJ2-1
V: TRBV24-1
CDR3: ATSEARSDSSYNEQF

size: once
J: TRBJ1-2
V: TRBV6-1
CDR3: ASEGGSLYGYT

size: .
J: TRBJ2-3
V: TRBV20-1
CDR3: SARRTSLADTQY

size: many
J: TRBJ2-5
V: TRBV13
CDR3: ASSLPQGSGTQY

size: many
J: TRBJ2-2
V: TRBV4-1
CDR3: ASSERIREWPGELF

size: many
J: TRBJ2-1
V: TRBV12-3/TRBV12-4
CDR3: ASTRGNEQF

size: .
J: TRBJ2-1
V: TRBV7-8
CDR3: ASSPGTGGLNEQF

size: .
J: TRBJ2-1
V: TRBV4-3
CDR3: ASSQGSGLAHYNEQF

size: few
J: TRBJ2-1
V: TRBV14
CDR3: ASSQGLLRLGSYNEQF

size: few
J: TRBJ2-1
V: TRBV7-2
CDR3: ASSPLTMKPYNEQF

size: many
J: TRBJ2-2
V: TRBV3-1
CDR3: ASSQERPRELF

size: many
J: TRBJ2-2
V: TRBV14
CDR3: ASSQPQGRELF

size: .
J: TRBJ2-6
V: TRBV12-3/TRBV12-4
CDR3: ASSFMGAGGANVLT

size: few
J: TRBJ2-7
V: TRBV20-1
CDR3: SARGQHYEQY

size: .
J: TRBJ2-1
V: TRBV5-1
CDR3: ASSGIGGYNEQF

size: few
J: TRBJ2-1
V: TRBV20-1
CDR3: SVGKSYNEQF

size: many
J: TRBJ2-1
V: TRBV28
CDR3: ASSSPLWRATYNEQF

size: few
J: TRBJ2-1
V: TRBV30
CDR3: AWSIGAGGEDEQF

size: .
J: TRBJ1-6
V: TRBV28
CDR3: ASRSPGQVNSPLH

size: .
J: TRBJ2-7
V: TRBV29-1
CDR3: SVLRGLAGVGEQY

size: .
J: TRBJ2-7
V: TRBV9
CDR3: ASSSDPGTASYEQY

size: .
J: TRBJ1-2
V: TRBV4-3
CDR3: ASSHPDRYGYT

size: few
J: TRBJ2-3
V: TRBV3-1
CDR3: ASSPLGTGGGPATDTQY

size: few
J: TRBJ2-3
V: TRBV12-3/TRBV12-4
CDR3: ASRLSLTSGRTDTQY

size: .
J: TRBJ2-7
V: TRBV18
CDR3: ASSGETGIAYEQY

size: few
J: TRBJ2-7
V: TRBV28
CDR3: ASRPPGQGYEQY

size: few
J: TRBJ2-5
V: TRBV18
CDR3: ASSLRSGFQETQY

size: once
J: TRBJ2-7
V: TRBV15
CDR3: ATSSAAGVTNEQY

size: .
J: TRBJ2-7
V: TRBV5-1
CDR3: ASSTPPGYEQY

size: .
J: TRBJ2-4
V: TRBV19
CDR3: ASSIRGYPNIQY